The next 29 T cell receptor beta chains were all read from a single sample in a study of post-analysis software for immune sequencing data. General observations from the study: Patients carried 5 or 6 TRBV segments more frequently than controls did, and TRBV5-6, TRBV5-1 and TRBV20-1 were among them.

These receptors lack a known antigen. Unique-molecular-identifier-tagged TCR beta cDNA libraries were used. TCRdb processed the PCR reads anew with MiXCR; each CDR3 protein has one entry. The sample yields roughly 800,000 distinct CDR3 sequences, 25% to 30% seen once. The specimen sequenced was blood. The receptors were gathered from a girl aged 10 to 17 with multiple sclerosis.

This clonotype was detected a few times. The V call is TRBV3-1, the J call TRBJ2-1, with D possibly matching TRBD1 (5 bases). Germline V gives CDR1 LGHDT, CDR2 YNNKEL (reference sequence). V shed 1 base and J shed 8 bases, with 18 bases lying between them. CDR3 length: 16 amino acids. The CDR3 DNA is TGTGCCAGCAGCCAAGTTCCTTCACTACAGGCCGATGAGCAGTTCTTC. Translating it yields CASSQVPSLQADEQFF.

The gene calls are TRBV14 and TRBJ1-2; D is perhaps TRBD1 (6 bases). Germline CDR1 and CDR2: SGHDN and FVKESK. V lost 3 bases and J 4 bases, leaving 15 bases between the germline ends. The CDR3 covers 15 residues. CDR3 region: CASSHTQGARYGYTF. The CDR3 nucleotides read TGTGCCAGCAGCCACACACAGGGAGCCCGCTATGGCTACACCTTC.

V is TRBV27 and J is TRBJ2-3, with D perhaps TRBD1 (5 bases). Looked up from germline, CDR1 is MNHEY and CDR2 is SMNVEV (reference sequence). Trimming took off 2 bases at V and 10 bases at J, with 16 bases between the two ends. The CDR3 runs 14 residues. CDR3 sequence (DNA): TGTGCCAGCAGTTTACAGGGTGAATTTTCTGCGCAGTATTTT. It translates to CASSLQGEFSAQYF.

The table lists this clonotype with a few counts. The rearrangement uses TRBV7-2 and TRBJ2-5; D uncertain. Germline CDR1 and CDR2: SGHTA and FQGNSA. V was clipped by 5 bases and J by 5 bases, with 27 bases between them. The CDR3 is made up of 18 amino acids. The CDR3 DNA sequence: TGTGCCAGCAGCCCCGGCGGATCTGGCGTTGCGCGGCGGGAGACCCAGTACTTC. Translation: CASSPGGSGVARRETQYF.

The chain is built from TRBV5-1 and TRBJ1-6; D unresolved. V was cut by 2 bases and J by 7 bases, with 13 bases left in between. There are 15 residues in the CDR3. The V gene's germline CDR1 is SGHRS and CDR2 YFSETQ. CDR3: CASSFGPDGNSPLHF. The DNA for the CDR3 is TGCGCCAGCAGCTTCGGCCCCGACGGAAATTCACCCCTCCACTTT.

This clonotype has more than one count but fewer than ten. The chain employs TRBV15 and TRBJ2-3; D not certain. Trimming took off 0 bases at V and 6 bases at J, with 13 bases between the two ends. The germline gives CDR1 LNHNV, CDR2 YYDKDF (reference sequence). CDR3 length: 15 amino acids. The CDR3 reads CATSRELGDGDTQYF. As DNA, the CDR3 is TGTGCCACCAGCAGAGAGTTGGGCGACGGGGATACGCAGTATTTT.

This chain connects TRBV20-1 to TRBJ2-3; D unclear. The CDR3 consists of 15 residues. CDR1 is DFQATT, CDR2 SNEGSKA, per germline (reference sequence). V shed 3 bases and J shed 4 bases, with 17 bases lying between them. Here the CDR3 reads CSASLGRAYSDTQYF. The CDR3 nucleotides are TGCAGTGCTAGCCTAGGTCGCGCCTATTCAGATACGCAGTATTTT.

This sequence joins TRBV9 and TRBJ1-3; D may be TRBD1 (6 bases). The CDR3 sequence is 17 residues long. Trimming shortened V by 1 base and J by 0 bases, and 14 bases separated the two germline ends. In germline, CDR1 is SGDLS, CDR2 YYNGEE. CDR3 loop: CASSVRGAGDSGNTIYF. The CDR3, as DNA: TGTGCCAGCAGCGTACGAGGGGCAGGGGACTCTGGAAACACCATATATTTT.

The chain has TRBV6-1 and TRBJ1-2; perhaps TRBD1 as D (5 bases). The germline V gene encodes CDR1 MNHNS and CDR2 SASEGT. CDR3 length: 16 amino acids. V lost 6 bases to trimming and J lost 0 bases, with 17 bases between them. CDR3 sequence: CASSEIGDPANYGYTF. DNA of the CDR3: TGTGCCAGCAGCGAAATCGGGGACCCAGCTAACTATGGCTACACCTTC.

The chain has TRBV10-3 and TRBJ2-7, with a weak D call TRBD1 (6 bases). Trimming stripped 6 bases from V and 7 bases from J, with 19 bases between. Germline assignment: CDR1 ENHRY and CDR2 SYGVKD. The CDR3 is made up of 14 amino acids. The CDR3 DNA reads TGTGCCATCAGGGATAGGGACAAATCCAATGAGCAGTACTTC. Protein: CAIRDRDKSNEQYF.

The CDR3 DNA follows: TGTGCCAGCAGCTTAGTGGCTGTCACTGAAGCTTTCTTT. Translating it yields CASSLVAVTEAFF. The J gene is TRBJ1-1, the V gene TRBV11-2; no reliable D call. Germline CDR1 SGHAT, CDR2 FQNNGV. V lost 1 base, J lost 4 bases, and 7 bases lay in between. The CDR3 is 13 residues long. The whole variable domain, remainder taken from reference TRBV11-2 and TRBJ1-1, is EAGVAQSPRYKIIEKRQSVAFWCNPISGHATLYWYQQILGQGPKLLIQFQNNGVVDDSQLPKDRFSAERLKGVDSTLKIQPAKLEDSAVYLCASSLVAVTEAFFGQGTRLTVV.

This clonotype came up many times. This chain joins TRBV7-8 and TRBJ2-7; 7 bases agree with TRBD2. This CDR3 has 12 residues. Trimming at V came to 5 bases and at J to 7 bases, leaving 5 bases not matched to a gene. Germline V gives CDR1 SGHVS, CDR2 FQNEAQ. The CDR3 bases are TGTGCCAGCAGCACGACTAGCTTGGAGCAGTACTTC. As protein: CASSTTSLEQYF.

In DNA, the CDR3 is TGTGCCAGCAGTTACGGGGCAGAGCCCTACAATGAGCAGTTCTTC. Translating it yields CASSYGAEPYNEQFF. The chain couples TRBV6-6 to TRBJ2-1; D may be TRBD1 (5 bases). Trimming left V 2 bases short and J 2 bases short, with 10 bases between. The CDR3 extends over 15 amino acids. The germline gives CDR1 MNHNY, CDR2 SVGAGI (reference sequence).

This clonotype was counted many times. The chain uses TRBV6-5 and TRBJ2-7; tentative D call: TRBD1 (5 bases). This CDR3 is 13 amino acids long. V was trimmed by 11 bases and J by 3 bases, leaving 17 bases between them. The germline CDR1 and CDR2 sequences are MNHEY and SVGAGI. CDR3 sequence: CAVQSGSHYEQYF. Written as DNA, the CDR3 is TGTGCCGTACAATCAGGGTCTCACTACGAGCAGTACTTC.

This chain links TRBV28 with TRBJ2-5, with 7 bases matching TRBD1. The V and J ends lost 5 bases and 2 bases, in that order; junction bases with no gene match: 11. This CDR3 region has 16 residues. The germline gives CDR1 MDHEN, CDR2 SYDVKM. The CDR3 here is CASSHLGEGAQETQYF. For the CDR3, the DNA is TGTGCCAGCAGTCATCTAGGTGAGGGGGCTCAAGAGACCCAGTACTTC. Together with reference TRBV28 and TRBJ2-5, the CDR3 gives the full variable domain: DVKVTQSSRYLVKRTGEKVFLECVQDMDHENMFWYRQDPGLGLRLIYFSYDVKMKEKGDIPEGYSVSREKKERFSLILESASTNQTSMYLCASSHLGEGAQETQYFGPGTRLLVL.

This clonotype was observed a few times. This rearrangement joins TRBV4-1 to TRBJ2-7; 7 bases agree with TRBD1. The end of the DNA aligns better with TRBJ2-5, so the J call may be wrong. Germline V gene sequence: CDR1 MGHRA, CDR2 YSYEKL. The CDR3 totals 16 residues. The CDR3 spells CASSQEGTEKSETQYF. CDR3 DNA sequence: TGCGCCAGCAGCCAAGAGGGGACAGAGAAATCAGAGACCCAGTACTTC.

This clonotype was seen more than once but under ten times. The J gene is TRBJ2-1, the V gene TRBV10-3; D tentatively fits TRBD1 or TRBD2 (5 bases each). This CDR3 spans 16 amino acids. V lost 6 bases to trimming and J lost 6 bases, with 21 bases between them. The germline gives CDR1 ENHRY, CDR2 SYGVKD. The CDR3 nucleotides are TGTGCCATCAGAAGGGACCCGGGACCCGGGGCCAATGAGCAGTTCTTC. It translates to CAIRRDPGPGANEQFF.

The chain recombines TRBV24-1 with TRBJ2-1; tentative D call: TRBD2 (6 bases). This CDR3 spans 15 amino acids. In germline, CDR1 is KGHDR, CDR2 SFDVKD. V was clipped by 4 bases and J by 8 bases, with 17 bases between them. DNA of the CDR3: TGTGCCACCAGTGACCGAACGGGGGTGGTGGATGAGCAGTTCTTC. Its translation: CATSDRTGVVDEQFF.

This clonotype was seen once. Possible read error: a much larger clone is one base away. This CDR3 fails to terminate in the conserved phenylalanine or tryptophan, so it likely reflects a read error. V and J are TRBV7-2 and TRBJ2-5; 7 positions match TRBD1. The end of the DNA fits TRBJ2-7 better, so the J call may be wrong. Germline CDR1 is SGHTA and CDR2 is FQGNSA. The CDR3 runs to 16 residues. The CDR3 region is CASSLGGPGQHYEQYS. CDR3 in DNA: TGTGCCAGCAGCTTAGGTGGGCCGGGACAGCACTACGAGCAGTACTCC.

This clonotype was recorded only once. The CDR3 DNA reads TGTGCCAGCAGCTTCCCCATGAACACTGAAGCTTTCTTT. This translates into CASSFPMNTEAFF. The rearrangement uses TRBV7-9 and TRBJ1-1; D unresolved. CDR1 is SEHNR and CDR2 is FQNEAQ in the germline V gene (reference sequence). V was pared by 3 bases and J by 0 bases, with 5 bases between. The CDR3 contains 13 residues.

The table lists this clonotype with a few counts. The V call is TRBV20-1, the J call TRBJ2-5; D perhaps matches TRBD2 (5 bases). This CDR3 is built from 13 residues. Germline CDR1 is DFQATT and CDR2 is SNEGSKA (reference sequence). Trimming cost V 5 bases and J 1 base, with 11 bases left between them. CDR3 residues: CSADEAAQETQYF. In DNA, the CDR3 is TGCAGTGCTGATGAAGCGGCCCAAGAGACCCAGTACTTC.

The table lists this clonotype with a count of one. The V call is TRBV2, the J call TRBJ2-5, with TRBD2 matching 7 bases. The CDR3 covers 15 residues. V shed 8 bases and J 11 bases; nucleotides not matched to a gene: 20. Germline lookup yields CDR1 SNHLY and CDR2 FYNNEI. CDR3 loop: CASGRTGLRADEQYF. The CDR3 DNA follows: TGTGCCAGCGGACGAACGGGACTAAGGGCTGATGAGCAGTACTTC.

J is TRBJ1-4 and V is TRBV28; TRBD1 matches 8 bases. V gave up 2 bases and J gave up 3 bases; unmatched junction bases: 5. The CDR3 spans 16 residues. The germline V gene has CDR1 MDHEN and CDR2 SYDVKM. The chain's CDR3 is CASSLQGAVSNEKLFF. The CDR3, as DNA: TGTGCCAGCAGTTTACAGGGGGCCGTATCTAATGAAAAACTGTTTTTT.

The chain employs TRBV20-1 and TRBJ1-4; 8 nucleotides line up with TRBD1. Trimming removed 0 bases from V and 0 bases from J; junction bases left unmatched: 3. The germline V gene has CDR1 DFQATT and CDR2 SNEGSKA (reference sequence). The length of the CDR3 is 16 residues. In nucleotides, the CDR3 is TGCAGTGCTAGAGATTACAGGGGGGCAACTAATGAAAAACTGTTTTTT. Protein product: CSARDYRGATNEKLFF.

In its sample, this clonotype was seen once. The V gene is TRBV7-9, the J gene TRBJ2-3; TRBD2 matches at 10 bases. CDR3 length equals 14 residues. Germline V gene sequence: CDR1 SEHNR, CDR2 FQNEAQ (reference sequence). After removal of 8 bases from V and 4 bases from J, the junction contained 6 bases not matched to a gene. CDR3 sequence (DNA): TGTGCCAGCGGGACTAGCGCCCTCGCAGATACGCAGTATTTT. This codes for CASGTSALADTQYF.

The chain couples TRBV6-1 to TRBJ2-3; no firm D call. V lost 4 bases, J lost 5 bases, and 16 bases lay in between. Germline lookup yields CDR1 MNHNS and CDR2 SASEGT. There are 15 residues in the CDR3. The CDR3 DNA follows: TGTGCCAGCAGTGGGAATTTACTCCGCTTAGATACGCAGTATTTT. It is translated as CASSGNLLRLDTQYF.

This sequence joins TRBV12-3 or TRBV12-4 and TRBJ2-1; TRBD1 might be the D (6 bases). The CDR3 length is 16 residues. The V end lost 6 bases, the J end lost 0 bases, and 15 bases lay between the germline ends. DNA for the CDR3: TGTGCCAGCAGCTTTTCTGGGGGCTTCTCCTACAATGAGCAGTTCTTC. Residues: CASSFSGGFSYNEQFF.

This chain uses TRBV5-1 with TRBJ2-3, with TRBD2 matching 8 bases. Germline lookup yields CDR1 SGHRS and CDR2 YFSETQ. The CDR3 extends over 13 amino acids. Trimming took 4 bases from V and 5 from J; bases not matched to a gene: 3. CDR3 in amino acids: CASSQSGRDTQYF. CDR3 bases: TGCGCCAGCAGCCAAAGCGGGAGAGATACGCAGTATTTT. The variable domain in full, with the rest retrieved from reference TRBV5-1 and TRBJ2-3, is KAGVTQTPRYLIKTRGQQVTLSCSPISGHRSVSWYQQTPGQGLQFLFEYFSETQRNKGNFPGRFSGRQFSNSRSEMNVSTLELGDSALYLCASSQSGRDTQYFGPGTRLTVL.

The chain is built from TRBV2 and TRBJ2-2; D unresolved. Trimming removed 2 bases from V and 3 bases from J, with 4 bases in between. The CDR3 runs to 13 residues. Germline loops: CDR1 SNHLY, CDR2 FYNNEI. CDR3 region: CASSEQHTGELFF. CDR3 nucleotides: TGTGCCAGCAGTGAACAGCACACCGGGGAGCTGTTTTTT.